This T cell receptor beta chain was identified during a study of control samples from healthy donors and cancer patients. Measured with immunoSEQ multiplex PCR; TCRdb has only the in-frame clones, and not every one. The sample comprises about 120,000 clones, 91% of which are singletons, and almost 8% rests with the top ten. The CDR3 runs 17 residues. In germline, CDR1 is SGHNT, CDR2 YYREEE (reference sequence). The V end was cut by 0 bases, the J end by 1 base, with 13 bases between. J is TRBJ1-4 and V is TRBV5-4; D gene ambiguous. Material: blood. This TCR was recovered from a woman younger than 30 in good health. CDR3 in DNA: TGTGCCAGCAGCTTGGCCCCCGGAAGTTTAACTAATGAAAAACTGTTTTTT. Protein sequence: CASSLAPGSLTNEKLFF.